One sample yielded the 10 T cell receptor beta chains listed below, sequenced in a study of Ad26.COV2.S vaccination and SARS-CoV-2 variants. Indicated treatment: around 19 received Ad26.COV2.S at low or high dose, single or two shots; about 5 received placebo; per-sample allocation not given. Each sample was drawn 63 days after the first injection (of vaccine or placebo). Profiled with immunoSEQ multiplex PCR; TCRdb holds only in-frame clones, not every one. Of around 400,000 clones listed, roughly 90% are singletons. Sequencing was performed on peripheral blood, taken in a trial of Ad26.COV2.S vaccine versus placebo. These receptor sequences come from a person between 18 and 65 years old who received the Ad26.COV2.S COVID-19 vaccine or a placebo.

CDR3 region: CASSLDTSNYGYTF. In nucleotides, the CDR3 is TGCGCCAGCAGCTTGGACACCTCGAACTATGGCTACACCTTC. The V and J genes are TRBV5-1 and TRBJ1-2; D gene uncertain. CDR3 size: 14 residues. Trimming cost V 0 bases and J 2 bases, with 8 bases left between them. The V gene's germline CDR1 is SGHRS and CDR2 YFSETQ.

The chain recombines TRBV5-1 with TRBJ2-7; D is uncertain. Germline CDR1 and CDR2: SGHRS and YFSETQ. The CDR3 consists of 12 residues. With 3 bases removed from V and 1 base from J, the gap between germline ends came to 5 bases. The CDR3 DNA follows: TGCGCCAGCAGCTCCTATTCCTACGAGCAGTACTTC. It is translated as CASSSYSYEQYF.

A few counts support this clone. One junction end disagrees with the germline gene, perhaps due to a read error. The chain employs TRBV7-7 and TRBJ1-6; perhaps TRBD1 as D (5 bases). The CDR3 runs to 16 residues. Germline CDR1 reads SSHAT; CDR2 reads FNYEAQ (reference sequence). CDR3 protein: CASSSWDVAGNSPLHF. DNA of the CDR3: TGTGCTAGCAGCTCGTGGGACGTAGCCGGTAATTCACCCCTCCACTTT. Filled out from reference TRBV7-7 and TRBJ1-6, the complete variable domain reads GAGVSQSPRYKVTKRGQDVTLRCDPISSHATLYWYQQALGQGPEFLTYFNYEAQPDKSGLPSDRFSAERPEGSISTLTIQRTEQRDSAMYRCASSSWDVAGNSPLHFGNGTRLTVT.

This clone was detected once. CDR3 in amino acids: CAWSRDRAMGETQYF. Here the CDR3 DNA reads TGTGCCTGGAGCCGGGACAGGGCGATGGGAGAGACCCAGTACTTC. V is TRBV30 and J is TRBJ2-5, with 9 bases that match TRBD1. J was trimmed by 4 bases and V by 3 bases; bases with no gene match: 9. Per the germline V gene, CDR1 is GTSNPN and CDR2 is SVGIG (reference sequence). This CDR3 is 15 amino acids long.

This clone occurred once. The genes are TRBV10-3 and TRBJ1-1; 10 positions agree with TRBD1. The CDR3 has 14 amino acids. Germline V lookup: CDR1 ENHRY, CDR2 SYGVKD. Unmatched junction bases numbered 6, after V lost 8 bases and J lost 3 bases. The DNA of the CDR3 is TGTGCCATCGGTATCGGACAGGGGGACACTGAAGCTTTCTTT. It yields the protein CAIGIGQGDTEAFF.

The rearrangement links TRBV4-2 to TRBJ1-1; no clear D gene. Germline lookup yields CDR1 LGHNA and CDR2 YNFKEQ. Trimming took 0 bases from V and 5 from J, leaving 13 bases between them. The CDR3 sequence is 15 residues long. For the CDR3, the DNA is TGTGCCAGCAGCCAAGATGATAGGCGTGGGACTGAAGCTTTCTTT. Protein sequence: CASSQDDRRGTEAFF.

In DNA, the CDR3 is TGTGCCAGCAGTGATTACGGACAGGGCAACTATGGCTACACCTTC. Amino acids: CASSDYGQGNYGYTF. V gene TRBV25-1 combines with J gene TRBJ1-2; TRBD1 aligns across 8 bases. Trimming removed 3 bases from V and 2 bases from J; junction bases left unmatched: 5. This CDR3 comprises 15 residues. Looked up from germline, CDR1 is MGHDK and CDR2 is SYGVNS.

The chain combines TRBV2 with TRBJ2-1, with D perhaps matching TRBD2 (5 bases). CDR1 and CDR2 (germline): SNHLY, FYNNEI. The CDR3 runs to 13 residues. The V end lost 0 bases, the J end lost 9 bases, and 9 bases lay between the germline ends. The CDR3 DNA reads TGTGCCAGCAGTGAAGCGAGGGCGGGTGAGCAGTTCTTC. This encodes CASSEARAGEQFF. The variable domain in full, completed from reference TRBV2 and TRBJ2-1, reads EPEVTQTPSHQVTQMGQEVILRCVPISNHLYFYWYRQILGQKVEFLVSFYNNEISEKSEIFDDQFSVERPDGSNFTLKIRSTKLEDSAMYFCASSEARAGEQFFGPGTRLTVL.

The rearrangement links TRBV28 to TRBJ1-4; D gene unclear. Germline lookup yields CDR1 MDHEN and CDR2 SYDVKM. The V end lost 8 bases, the J end lost 0 bases, and 13 bases lay between the germline ends. This CDR3 region has 15 residues. CDR3 sequence reads: CASDPGGATNEKLFF. In DNA, the CDR3 is TGTGCCAGCGACCCGGGTGGGGCAACTAATGAAAAACTGTTTTTT.

DNA of the CDR3: TGTGCCAGCAGCTTTGATTCACCCCTCCACTTT. Its protein product is CASSFDSPLHF. This chain joins TRBV5-8 and TRBJ1-6; D gene unclear. CDR1 is SGHTS, CDR2 YDEGEE, per germline. With 2 bases removed from V and 8 bases from J, the gap between germline ends came to 2 bases. The CDR3 has 11 residues.